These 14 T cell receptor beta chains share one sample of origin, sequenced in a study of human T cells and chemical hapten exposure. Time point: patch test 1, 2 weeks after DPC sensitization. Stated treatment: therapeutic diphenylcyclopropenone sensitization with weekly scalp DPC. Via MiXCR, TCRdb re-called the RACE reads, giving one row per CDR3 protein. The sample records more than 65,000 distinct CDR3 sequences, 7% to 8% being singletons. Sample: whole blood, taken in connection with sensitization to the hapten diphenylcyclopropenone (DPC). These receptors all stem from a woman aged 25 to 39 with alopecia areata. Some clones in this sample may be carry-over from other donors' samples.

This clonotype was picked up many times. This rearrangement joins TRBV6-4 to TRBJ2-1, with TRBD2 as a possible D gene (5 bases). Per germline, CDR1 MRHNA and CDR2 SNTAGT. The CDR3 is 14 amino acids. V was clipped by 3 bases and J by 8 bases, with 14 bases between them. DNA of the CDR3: TGTGCCAGCAGTGAGGACGAGGGTTCGGATGAGCAGTTCTTC. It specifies CASSEDEGSDEQFF.

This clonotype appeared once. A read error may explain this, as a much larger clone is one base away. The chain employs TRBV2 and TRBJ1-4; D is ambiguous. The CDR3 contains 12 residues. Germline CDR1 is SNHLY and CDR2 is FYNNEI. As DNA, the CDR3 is TGTGCCAGCAGGGAAGCCACTGAAAAACTGTTTTTT. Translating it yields CASREATEKLFF.

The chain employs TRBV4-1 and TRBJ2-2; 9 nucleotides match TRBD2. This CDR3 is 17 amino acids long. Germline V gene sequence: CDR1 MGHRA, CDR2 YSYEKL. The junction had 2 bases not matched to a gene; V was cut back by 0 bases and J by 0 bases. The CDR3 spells CASSQDPSGANTGELFF. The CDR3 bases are TGCGCCAGCAGCCAAGACCCTAGCGGGGCGAACACCGGGGAGCTGTTTTTT.

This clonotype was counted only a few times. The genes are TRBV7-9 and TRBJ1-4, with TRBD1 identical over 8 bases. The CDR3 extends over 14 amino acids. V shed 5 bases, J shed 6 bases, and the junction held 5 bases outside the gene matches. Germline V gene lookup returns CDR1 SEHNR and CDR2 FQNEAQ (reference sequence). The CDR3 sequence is CASSRDRGDEKLFF. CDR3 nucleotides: TGTGCCAGCAGCCGCGACAGGGGCGATGAAAAACTGTTTTTT.

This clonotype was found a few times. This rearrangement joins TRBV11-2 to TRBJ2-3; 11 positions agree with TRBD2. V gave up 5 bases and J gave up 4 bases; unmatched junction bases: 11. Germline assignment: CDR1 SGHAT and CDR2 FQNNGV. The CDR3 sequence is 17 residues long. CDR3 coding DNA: TGTGCCAGCAGCCAATACAGACTAGCGGGGTCCGCAGATACGCAGTATTTT. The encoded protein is CASSQYRLAGSADTQYF.

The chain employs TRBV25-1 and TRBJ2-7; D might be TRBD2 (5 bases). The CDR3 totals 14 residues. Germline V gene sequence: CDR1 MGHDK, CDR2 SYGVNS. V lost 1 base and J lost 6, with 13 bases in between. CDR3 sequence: CASSESSFAGEQYF. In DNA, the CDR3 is TGTGCCAGCAGTGAATCCAGTTTCGCGGGCGAGCAGTACTTC.

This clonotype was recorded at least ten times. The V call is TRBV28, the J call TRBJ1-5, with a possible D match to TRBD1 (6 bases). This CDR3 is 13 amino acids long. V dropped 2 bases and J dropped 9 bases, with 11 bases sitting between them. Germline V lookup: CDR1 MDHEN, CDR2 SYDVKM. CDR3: CASSLTGPWPQHF. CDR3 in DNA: TGTGCCAGCAGTTTAACAGGGCCATGGCCCCAGCATTTT.

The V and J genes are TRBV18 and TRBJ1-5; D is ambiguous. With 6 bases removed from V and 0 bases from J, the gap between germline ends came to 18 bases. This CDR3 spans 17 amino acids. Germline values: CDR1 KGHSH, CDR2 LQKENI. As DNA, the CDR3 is TGTGCCAGCTCGTCACGGGAGGAAAGATATAGCAATCAGCCCCAGCATTTT. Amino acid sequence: CASSSREERYSNQPQHF.

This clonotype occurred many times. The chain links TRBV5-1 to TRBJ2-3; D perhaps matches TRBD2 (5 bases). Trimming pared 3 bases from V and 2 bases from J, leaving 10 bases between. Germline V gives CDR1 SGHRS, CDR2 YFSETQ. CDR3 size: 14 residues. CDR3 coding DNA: TGCGCCAGCAGCTCGACTAAACCCACAGATACGCAGTATTTT. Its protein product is CASSSTKPTDTQYF.

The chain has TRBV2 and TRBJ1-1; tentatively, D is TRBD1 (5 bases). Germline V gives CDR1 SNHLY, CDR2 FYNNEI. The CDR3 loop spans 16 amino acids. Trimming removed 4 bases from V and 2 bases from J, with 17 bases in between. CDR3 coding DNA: TGTGCCAGCAGTGCTAGGAGATGTGGGGGTAACACTGAAGCTTTCTTT. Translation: CASSARRCGGNTEAFF.

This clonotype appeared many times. CDR3 protein: CASSSREQSNNSPLHF. The CDR3 DNA sequence: TGTGCCAGCAGCTCCCGGGAACAGTCAAATAATTCACCCCTCCACTTT. The chain couples TRBV7-8 to TRBJ1-6; no clear D gene. The length of the CDR3 is 16 residues. The germline gives CDR1 SGHVS, CDR2 FQNEAQ. The V gene lost 4 bases and the J gene lost 5 bases, with 15 bases spanning the gap.

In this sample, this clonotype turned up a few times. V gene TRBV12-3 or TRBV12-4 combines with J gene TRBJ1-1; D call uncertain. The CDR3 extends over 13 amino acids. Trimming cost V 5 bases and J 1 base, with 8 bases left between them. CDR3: CASSIDWNTEAFF. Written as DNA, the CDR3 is TGTGCCAGCAGTATCGACTGGAACACTGAAGCTTTCTTT.

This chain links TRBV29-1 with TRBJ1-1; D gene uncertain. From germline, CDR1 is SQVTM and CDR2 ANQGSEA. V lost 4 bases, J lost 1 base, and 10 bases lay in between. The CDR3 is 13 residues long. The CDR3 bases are TGCAGCGTTGGCCAGTTCAGGAACACTGAAGCTTTCTTT. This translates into CSVGQFRNTEAFF.

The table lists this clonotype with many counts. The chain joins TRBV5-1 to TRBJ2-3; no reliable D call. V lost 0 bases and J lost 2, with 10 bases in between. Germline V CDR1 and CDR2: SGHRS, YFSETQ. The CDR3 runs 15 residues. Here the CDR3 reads CASSLDGRYTDTQYF. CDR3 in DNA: TGCGCCAGCAGCTTGGATGGCAGATACACAGATACGCAGTATTTT.